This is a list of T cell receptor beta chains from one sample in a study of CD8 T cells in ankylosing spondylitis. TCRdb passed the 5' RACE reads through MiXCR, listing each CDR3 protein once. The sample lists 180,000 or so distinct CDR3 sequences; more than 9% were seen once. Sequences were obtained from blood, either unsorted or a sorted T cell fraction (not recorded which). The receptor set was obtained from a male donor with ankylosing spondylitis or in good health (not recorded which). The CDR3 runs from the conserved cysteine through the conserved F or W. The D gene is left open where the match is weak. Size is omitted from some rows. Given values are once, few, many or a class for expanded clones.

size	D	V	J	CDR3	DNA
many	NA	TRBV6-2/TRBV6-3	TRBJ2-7	CASSSRQGQEEQYF	TGTGCCAGCAGTTCCCGGCAGGGGCAGGAAGAGCAGTACTTC
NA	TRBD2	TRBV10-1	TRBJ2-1	CASSDNGGYNEQFF	TGCGCCAGCAGTGATAACGGGGGGTACAATGAGCAGTTCTTC
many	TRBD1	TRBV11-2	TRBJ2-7	CASRATGVSYEQYF	TGTGCCAGCAGGGCGACAGGGGTTTCTTACGAGCAGTACTTC
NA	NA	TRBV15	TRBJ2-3	CATSRHAGTGSTDMQYF	TGTGCCACCAGCAGACACGCCGGGACGGGGAGCACAGATATGCAGTATTTT
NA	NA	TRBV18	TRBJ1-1	CASSSGEGGTTEAFF	TGTGCCAGCTCATCGGGCGAGGGGGGTACCACTGAAGCTTTCTTT
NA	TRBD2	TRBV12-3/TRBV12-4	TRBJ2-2	CASSPTSGGVTGELFF	TGTGCCAGCAGTCCTACTAGCGGGGGGGTAACCGGGGAGCTGTTTTTT
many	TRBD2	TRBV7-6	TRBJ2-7	CASTPTSGGLGGEQYF	TGTGCCAGCACCCCGACTAGCGGGGGTTTAGGGGGCGAGCAGTACTTC
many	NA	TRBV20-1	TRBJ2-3	CSATARGENTDTQYF	TGCAGTGCCACAGCCCGCGGGGAGAATACAGATACGCAGTATTTT
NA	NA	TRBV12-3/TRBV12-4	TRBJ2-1	CASRLVDEQFF	TGTGCCAGCAGATTGGTGGATGAGCAGTTCTTC
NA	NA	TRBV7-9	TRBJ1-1	CASSPSLGDEAFF	TGTGCCAGCAGCCCCAGCTTGGGGGATGAAGCTTTCTTT
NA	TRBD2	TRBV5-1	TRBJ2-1	CASSLATSGGVGNEQFF	TGCGCCAGCAGCTTGGCGACTAGCGGAGGGGTTGGCAATGAGCAGTTCTTC
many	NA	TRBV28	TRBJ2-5	CASSRADHQETQYF	TGTGCCAGCAGCAGGGCGGACCATCAAGAGACCCAGTACTTC
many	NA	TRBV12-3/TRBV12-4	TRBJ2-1	CARSQNRQPSYNEQFF	TGTGCCAGGTCGCAAAACCGACAGCCTTCCTACAATGAGCAGTTCTTC
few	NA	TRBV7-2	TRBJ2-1	CASSLVGSRPYNEQFF	TGTGCCAGCAGCTTAGTCGGGTCCAGACCCTACAATGAGCAGTTCTTC
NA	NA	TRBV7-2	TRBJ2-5	CASSNRRTQETQYF	TGTGCCAGCAGCAACCGACGGACACAAGAGACCCAGTACTTC
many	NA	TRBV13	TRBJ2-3	CASSTRARSSTDTQYF	TGTGCCAGCAGCACCCGCGCCCGGTCAAGCACAGATACGCAGTATTTT
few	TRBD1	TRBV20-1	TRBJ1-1	CSARDRGRDTEAFF	TGCAGTGCCCGGGACAGGGGGCGCGACACTGAAGCTTTCTTT
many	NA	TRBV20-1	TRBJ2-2	CSAREGGNTGELFF	TGCAGTGCTAGAGAGGGAGGTAACACCGGGGAGCTGTTTTTT
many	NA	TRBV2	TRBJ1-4	CASSEGGTTNEKLFF	TGTGCCAGCAGTGAAGGGGGAACAACTAATGAAAAACTGTTTTTT
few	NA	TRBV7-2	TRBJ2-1	CASRAAYNEQFF	TGTGCCAGCAGGGCCGCCTACAATGAGCAGTTCTTC
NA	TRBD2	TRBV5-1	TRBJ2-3	CASSFGTSGTLQPATDTQYF	TGCGCCAGCAGCTTTGGGACTAGCGGGACTCTACAACCGGCGACAGATACGCAGTATTTT
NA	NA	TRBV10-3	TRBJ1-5	CAISESIEGNQPQHF	TGTGCCATCAGTGAGTCGATAGAGGGCAATCAGCCCCAGCATTTT
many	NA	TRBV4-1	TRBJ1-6	CASSQVRDGSFDNSPLHF	TGCGCCAGCAGCCAGGTTCGGGACGGATCCTTCGATAATTCACCCCTCCACTTT
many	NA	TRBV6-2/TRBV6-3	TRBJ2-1	CAARGSPRGNEQFF	TGTGCCGCCCGGGGGTCCCCCCGTGGGAATGAGCAGTTCTTC
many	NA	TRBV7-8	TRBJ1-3	CASSLVGDGGNTIYF	TGTGCCAGCAGCTTAGTTGGCGACGGTGGAAACACCATATATTTT
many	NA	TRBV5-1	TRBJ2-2	CASSFYGLGELFF	TGCGCCAGCAGCTTTTATGGCCTCGGGGAGCTGTTTTTT
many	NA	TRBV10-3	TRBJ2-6	CAISEGGAGANVLTF	TGTGCCATCAGTGAGGGGGGAGCTGGGGCCAACGTCCTGACTTTC
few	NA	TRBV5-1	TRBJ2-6	CASSLVTGSSGANVLTF	TGCGCCAGCAGCTTGGTAACGGGATCTTCTGGGGCCAACGTCCTGACTTTC
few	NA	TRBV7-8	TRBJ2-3	CASSLEGQADTQYF	TGTGCCAGCAGCTTAGAGGGCCAAGCAGATACGCAGTATTTT
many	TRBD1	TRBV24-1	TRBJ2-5	CATSDRTGTGTETQYF	TGTGCCACCAGTGACCGTACCGGGACAGGAACGGAGACCCAGTACTTC
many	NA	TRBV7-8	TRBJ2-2	CASSPFGRHAAGELFF	TGTGCCAGCAGCCCCTTTGGCCGACACGCCGCCGGGGAGCTGTTTTTT
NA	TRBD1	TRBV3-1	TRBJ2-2	CASSQGQTNTGELFF	TGTGCCAGCAGCCAGGGACAGACGAACACCGGGGAGCTGTTTTTT
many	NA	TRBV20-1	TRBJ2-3	CSARDRPGADTQYF	TGCAGTGCTAGAGATAGGCCAGGGGCGGATACGCAGTATTTT
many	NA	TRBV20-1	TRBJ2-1	CSARDLAVSYNEQFF	TGCAGTGCTAGAGATCTGGCAGTTTCCTACAATGAGCAGTTCTTC
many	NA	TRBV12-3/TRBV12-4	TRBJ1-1	CASSAAVGGTEAFF	TGTGCCAGCAGCGCTGCCGTAGGGGGCACTGAAGCTTTCTTT
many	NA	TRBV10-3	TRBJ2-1	CAISESNRQPFSYNEQFF	TGTGCCATCAGTGAGTCCAATCGACAGCCTTTCTCCTACAATGAGCAGTTCTTC
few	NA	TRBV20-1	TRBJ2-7	CSARPASYEQYF	TGCAGTGCTAGACCTGCCTCCTACGAGCAGTACTTC
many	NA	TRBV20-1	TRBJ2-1	CSARTINEQFF	TGCAGTGCTCGGACCATTAATGAGCAGTTCTTC
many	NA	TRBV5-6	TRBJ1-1	CASSLVPEENTEAFF	TGTGCCAGCAGCTTGGTTCCGGAGGAGAACACTGAAGCTTTCTTT
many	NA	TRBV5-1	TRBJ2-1	CASSRPNGHNEQFF	TGCGCCAGCAGCAGGCCCAATGGGCACAATGAGCAGTTCTTC
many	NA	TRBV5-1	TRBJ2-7	CASSTMASYEQYF	TGCGCCAGCAGCACCATGGCCTCCTACGAGCAGTACTTC
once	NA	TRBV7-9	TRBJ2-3	CASSSTGQPRDTQYF	TGTGCCAGCAGCTCCACCGGCCAACCCAGAGATACGCAGTATTTT
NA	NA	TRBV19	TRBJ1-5	CASSMVWTVNQPQHF	TGTGCCAGTAGTATGGTCTGGACAGTGAATCAGCCCCAGCATTTT
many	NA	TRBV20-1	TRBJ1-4	CSATSTGYEKLFF	TGCAGTGCTACCAGTACAGGGTATGAAAAACTGTTTTTT
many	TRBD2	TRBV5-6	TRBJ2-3	CASSLVSRGGKSTDTQYF	TGTGCCAGCAGCTTGGTATCTCGCGGGGGAAAGAGCACAGATACGCAGTATTTT
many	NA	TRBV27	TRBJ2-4	CASSSLSGTANIQYF	TGTGCCAGCAGTTCGCTTTCCGGGACTGCTAACATTCAGTACTTC
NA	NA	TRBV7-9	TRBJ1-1	CASSPEGGNTEAFF	TGTGCCAGCAGCCCAGAAGGCGGGAACACTGAAGCTTTCTTT
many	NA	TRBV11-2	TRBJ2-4	CASSLYIRNIQYF	TGTGCCAGCAGCTTATACATCCGAAACATTCAGTACTTC
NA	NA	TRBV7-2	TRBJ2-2	CASSPRRTANTGELFF	TGTGCCAGCAGCCCTAGGCGTACAGCAAACACCGGGGAGCTGTTTTTT
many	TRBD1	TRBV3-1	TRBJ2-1	CASSQEGQSSYNEQFF	TGTGCCAGCAGCCAAGAGGGACAGAGCTCCTACAATGAGCAGTTCTTC